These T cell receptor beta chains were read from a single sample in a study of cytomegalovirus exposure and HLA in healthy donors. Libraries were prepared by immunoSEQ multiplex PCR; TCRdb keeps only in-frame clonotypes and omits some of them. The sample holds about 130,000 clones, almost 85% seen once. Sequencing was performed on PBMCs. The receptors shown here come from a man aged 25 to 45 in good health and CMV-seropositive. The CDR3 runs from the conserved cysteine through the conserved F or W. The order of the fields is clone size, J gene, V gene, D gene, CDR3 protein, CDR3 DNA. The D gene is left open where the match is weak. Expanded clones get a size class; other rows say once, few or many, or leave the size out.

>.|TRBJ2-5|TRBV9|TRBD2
CASSGSGGKETQYF
TGTGCCAGCAGCGGTAGCGGGGGAAAAGAGACCCAGTACTTC
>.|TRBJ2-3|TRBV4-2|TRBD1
CASSQGQGYTDTQYF
TGTGCCAGCAGCCAGGGACAGGGTTACACAGATACGCAGTATTTT
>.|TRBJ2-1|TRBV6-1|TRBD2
CASNLAGGDNEQFF
TGTGCCAGCAATCTAGCGGGGGGGGACAATGAGCAGTTCTTC
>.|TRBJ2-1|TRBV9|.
CASSVVSNEQFF
TGTGCCAGCAGCGTAGTCAGTAATGAGCAGTTCTTC
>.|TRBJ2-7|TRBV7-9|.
CASSRGQTSSYEQYF
TGTGCCAGCAGCCGTGGACAGACCAGCTCCTACGAGCAGTACTTC
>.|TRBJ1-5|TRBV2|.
CASGGGGYQPQHF
TGTGCCAGCGGGGGAGGGGGTTATCAGCCCCAGCATTTT
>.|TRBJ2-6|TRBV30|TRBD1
CAWTGGLTSGANVLTF
TGTGCCTGGACAGGGGGCTTGACTTCTGGGGCCAACGTCCTGACTTTC
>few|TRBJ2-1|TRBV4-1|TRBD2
CASSQLGWSGALGNEQFF
TGCGCCAGCAGCCAACTAGGCTGGAGCGGGGCCCTAGGTAACGAGCAGTTCTTC
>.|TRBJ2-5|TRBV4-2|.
CASSQGAANPQETQYF
TGTGCCAGCAGCCAGGGAGCGGCGAACCCCCAAGAGACCCAGTACTTC
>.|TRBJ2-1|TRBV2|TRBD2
CASRTTSGYGVEQFF
TGTGCCAGCAGGACGACTAGCGGGTACGGGGTTGAGCAGTTCTTC
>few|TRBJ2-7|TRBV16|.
CASSQSRGGYEQYF
TGTGCCAGCAGCCAAAGTCGGGGTGGTTACGAGCAGTACTTC
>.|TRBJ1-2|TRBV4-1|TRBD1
CASSQDGGQGRFGGYTF
TGCGCCAGCAGCCAAGACGGGGGACAGGGTCGTTTCGGGGGCTACACCTTC
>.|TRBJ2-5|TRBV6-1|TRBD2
CASSDEIAGGTQETQYF
TGTGCCAGCAGTGATGAGATAGCGGGGGGAACTCAAGAGACCCAGTACTTC
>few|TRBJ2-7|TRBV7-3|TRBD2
CASSLQPSGVSYEQYF
TGTGCCAGCAGCTTACAGCCTAGCGGGGTCTCCTACGAGCAGTACTTC
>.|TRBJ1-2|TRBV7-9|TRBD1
CASSREGTGGAYGYTF
TGTGCCAGCAGTCGCGAGGGGACAGGGGGGGCCTATGGCTACACCTTC
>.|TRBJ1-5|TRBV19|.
CASTHREDNQPQHF
TGTGCCAGTACCCACCGGGAAGATAATCAGCCCCAGCATTTT
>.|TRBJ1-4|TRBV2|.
CASSEQRDNNEKLFF
TGTGCCAGCAGTGAACAGCGGGACAATAATGAAAAACTGTTTTTT
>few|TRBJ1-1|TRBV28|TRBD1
CASSQGTVHTEAFF
TGTGCCAGCAGTCAGGGGACAGTTCACACTGAAGCTTTCTTT
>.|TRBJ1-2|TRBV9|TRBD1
CASRSLYVTGDGYTF
TGTGCCAGCAGGTCACTTTACGTGACAGGGGATGGCTACACCTTC
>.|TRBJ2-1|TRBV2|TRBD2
CASRRTSGRNEQFF
TGTGCCAGCAGAAGGACTAGCGGGAGAAATGAGCAGTTCTTC
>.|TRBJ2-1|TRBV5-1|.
CASSVRESYNEQFF
TGCGCCAGCAGCGTCCGGGAGTCCTACAATGAGCAGTTCTTC
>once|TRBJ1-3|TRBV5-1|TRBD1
CASSLGGYSGNTIYF
TGCGCCAGCAGCTTAGGGGGCTACTCTGGAAACACCATATATTTT
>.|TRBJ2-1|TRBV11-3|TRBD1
CASSPQGTYNEQFF
TGTGCCAGCAGCCCACAGGGGACCTACAATGAGCAGTTCTTC
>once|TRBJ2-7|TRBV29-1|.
CSVEVEGEGTSYEQYF
TGCAGCGTTGAAGTTGAGGGGGAAGGGACCTCCTACGAGCAGTACTTC
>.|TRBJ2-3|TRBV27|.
CASSLRITDTQYF
TGTGCCAGCAGTCTTAGAATCACAGATACGCAGTATTTT
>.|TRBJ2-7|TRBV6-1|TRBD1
CASSAGTESYEQYF
TGTGCCAGCAGTGCTGGGACAGAGTCCTACGAGCAGTACTTC
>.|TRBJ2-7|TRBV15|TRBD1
CATSRDRDRPGDEQYF
TGTGCCACCAGCAGAGATAGGGACAGGCCAGGGGACGAGCAGTACTTC
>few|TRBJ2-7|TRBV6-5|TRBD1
CASSQPGQLTYEQYF
TGTGCCAGCAGCCAACCGGGACAGCTTACCTACGAGCAGTACTTC
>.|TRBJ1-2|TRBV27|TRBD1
CASSTGQGLVRGYTF
TGTGCCAGCAGTACCGGACAGGGGCTCGTCCGTGGCTACACCTTC
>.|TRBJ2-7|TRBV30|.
CAWNGQRIPYEQYF
TGTGCCTGGAATGGACAGCGGATCCCCTACGAGCAGTACTTC
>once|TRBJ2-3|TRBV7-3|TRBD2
CASSLAAGGLDTQYF
TGTGCCAGCAGCTTAGCAGCGGGGGGGCTAGATACGCAGTATTTT
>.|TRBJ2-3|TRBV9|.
CASSSNQQADTQYF
TGTGCCAGCAGCTCTAATCAACAGGCAGATACGCAGTATTTT
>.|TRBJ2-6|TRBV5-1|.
CASSLLSGSGANVLTF
TGCGCCAGCAGCTTGCTAAGTGGCTCTGGGGCCAACGTCCTGACTTTC
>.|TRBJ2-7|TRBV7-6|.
CASSLRQGHSYEQYF
TGTGCCAGCAGCTTAAGGCAGGGCCACTCCTACGAGCAGTACTTC
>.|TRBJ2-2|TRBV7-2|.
CASSPARTGELFF
TGTGCCAGCAGCCCAGCTAGAACCGGGGAGCTGTTTTTT
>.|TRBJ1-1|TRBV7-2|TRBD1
CASSEDRDTEAFF
TGTGCCAGCAGCGAGGACAGGGACACTGAAGCTTTCTTT
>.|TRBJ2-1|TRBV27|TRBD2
CASIAGTSYNEQFF
TGTGCCAGCATAGCGGGTACCTCCTACAATGAGCAGTTCTTC
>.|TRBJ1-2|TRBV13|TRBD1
CASSLEAGGPYGYTF
TGTGCCAGCAGCTTAGAGGCAGGGGGCCCCTATGGCTACACCTTC
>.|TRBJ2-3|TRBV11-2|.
CASSLGDTYTDTQYF
TGTGCCAGCAGCCTAGGGGACACTTACACAGATACGCAGTATTTT
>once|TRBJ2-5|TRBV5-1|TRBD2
CASSFTSGGHRNDF
TGCGCCAGCAGCTTCACTAGCGGGGGGCACCGTAATGACTTC
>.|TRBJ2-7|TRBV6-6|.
CASSATQVQDF
TGTGCCAGCAGTGCGACGCAGGTACAGGACTTC
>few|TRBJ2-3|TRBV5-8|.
CASSLAPHTQYF
TGTGCCAGCAGCTTGGCCCCTCATACGCAGTATTTT
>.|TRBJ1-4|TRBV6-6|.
CASSLERYEKLFF
TGTGCCAGCAGCCTCGAGCGTTATGAAAAACTGTTTTTT
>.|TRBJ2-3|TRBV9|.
CASSVVASTDTQYF
TGTGCCAGCAGCGTAGTGGCTAGCACAGATACGCAGTATTTT
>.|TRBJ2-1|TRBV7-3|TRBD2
CASSISGSSYNEQFF
TGTGCCAGCAGCATTAGCGGGAGCTCCTACAATGAGCAGTTCTTC
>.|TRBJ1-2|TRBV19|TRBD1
CASSIGQGSYGYTF
TGTGCCAGTAGTATAGGACAGGGATCCTATGGCTACACCTTC
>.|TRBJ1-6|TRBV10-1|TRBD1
CASSDPGQAYNSPLHF
TGCGCCAGCAGTGACCCGGGACAGGCTTATAATTCACCCCTCCACTTT
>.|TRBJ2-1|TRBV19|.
CASSISHYNEQFF
TGTGCCAGTAGTATATCCCACTACAATGAGCAGTTCTTC
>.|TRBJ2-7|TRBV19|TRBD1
CASSTPTGNEQYF
TGTGCCAGTAGTACCCCGACAGGGAACGAGCAGTACTTC
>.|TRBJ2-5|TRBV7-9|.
CASSFGGGPGQETQYF
TGTGCCAGCAGCTTTGGGGGGGGCCCTGGACAAGAGACCCAGTACTTC
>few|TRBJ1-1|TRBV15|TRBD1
CATSSVGGDQKAFF
TGTGCCACCAGCTCCGTAGGGGGCGATCAAAAAGCTTTCTTT